This TCR beta chain was identified in a study of T-cell memory formation after mild COVID-19. Looking at the study overall: TCR clusters were mostly confined to one donor each.

After 5'RACE with constant-segment primers, TCR alpha and TCR beta cDNA libraries carrying sample barcodes and UMIs were obtained. TCRdb called the 5' RACE reads again in MiXCR, with one record for every CDR3 protein. The data show some 210,000 distinct CDR3 sequences, more than 25% seen once. CDR3 size: 19 residues. Germline V gene data show CDR1 as LGHDT and CDR2 as YNNKEL (reference sequence). Deletions cut 1 base from V and 0 bases from J, with 16 bases between. The sequenced material came from PBMCs or a T cell subset sorted from them (not recorded which). This TCR derives from an adult woman who had mild COVID-19 (a few samples of this study predate the infection). Cell type and time point are not known. The rearrangement joins TRBV3-1 to TRBJ2-6, with D possibly being TRBD1 (7 bases). The CDR3 DNA follows: TGTGCCAGCAGCCAAGGGGCGGGACAGAGACGCTCTGGGGCCAACGTCCTGACTTTC. Translation gives CASSQGAGQRRSGANVLTF. Full variable domain (outside the CDR3, taken from reference TRBV3-1 and TRBJ2-6): DTAVSQTPKYLVTQMGNDKSIKCEQNLGHDTMYWYKQDSKKFLKIMFSYNNKELIINETVPNRFSPKSPDKAHLNLHINSLELGDSAVYFCASSQGAGQRRSGANVLTFGAGSRLTVL.